These T cell receptor beta chains were read from a single sample in a study of cytomegalovirus exposure and HLA in healthy donors. Measured with immunoSEQ multiplex PCR; TCRdb has only the in-frame clones, and not every one. The sample consists of 200,000 to 300,000 clones, roughly 80% of them appearing once. The sequencing sample was made of PBMCs. Receptors originate from a woman between 35 and 50 years old in good health and CMV-seropositive. CDR3s include the opening cysteine and the closing phenylalanine or tryptophan. Each record gives: V gene, clone size, D gene, J gene, CDR3 DNA, CDR3 protein. D genes are given only for firm matches. Size is omitted from some rows. Given values are once, few, many or a class for expanded clones.

TRBV6-1	-	TRBD2	TRBJ2-1	TGTGCCAGCAGTTTAGCGGGGGGGCCAGATGAGCAGTTCTTC	CASSLAGGPDEQFF
TRBV5-4	-	TRBD1	TRBJ1-2	TGTGCCAGCAGCTGGGGGGACAGGGAGAATGGCTACACCTTT	CASSWGDRENGYTF
TRBV7-8	-	TRBD1	TRBJ1-2	TGTGCCAGCAGCAACGGACAGGGGGCCTATGGCTACACCTTC	CASSNGQGAYGYTF
TRBV13	-	TRBD1	TRBJ1-6	TGTGCCAGCAGCTTCACCAGCACTCGACAGGGGGGTAATTCACCCCTCCACTTT	CASSFTSTRQGGNSPLHF
TRBV29-1	-	TRBD1	TRBJ1-1	TGCAGCGGTCAGGGGGCAGGTGAAGCTTTCTTT	CSGQGAGEAFF
TRBV7-8	once	-	TRBJ1-3	TGTGCCAGCAGCTTAAGTACGGGGGGAAGAGGTGGAAACACCATATATTTT	CASSLSTGGRGGNTIYF
TRBV7-8	-	TRBD2	TRBJ2-7	TGTGCCAGCAGCCTATATTTGACGACTAGCGGGAGTCAATACGAGCAGTACTTC	CASSLYLTTSGSQYEQYF
TRBV12-1	-	-	TRBJ1-5	TGTGCCAGCAGTCTGGGGGACAGGGAGGATCAGCCCCAGCATTTT	CASSLGDREDQPQHF
TRBV13	once	-	TRBJ2-7	TGTGCCAGCAGCTTAGGCGGACTAAATACCGAGCAGTACTTC	CASSLGGLNTEQYF
TRBV5-4	-	TRBD2	TRBJ2-7	TGTGCCAGCAGCTCCGGGACTAGCTTCCACGAGCAGTACTTC	CASSSGTSFHEQYF
TRBV9	few	-	TRBJ2-3	TGTGCCAGCAGCGTTAGCCGGGGGACCCTAGCTAGCACAGATACGCAGTATTTT	CASSVSRGTLASTDTQYF
TRBV7-9	once	TRBD1	TRBJ1-2	TGTGCCAGCAGTCCTGACAGGGGGGTCTATGGCTACACCTTC	CASSPDRGVYGYTF
TRBV7-7	-	TRBD2	TRBJ2-1	TGTGCTAGCAGCTTAAGGGCGGGAGCTTCACACAATGAGCAGTTCTTC	CASSLRAGASHNEQFF
TRBV7-9	-	TRBD1	TRBJ1-4	TGTGCCAGCAGCTTAGTAGGAGGGACACAGGGGGAAAAACTGTTTTTT	CASSLVGGTQGEKLFF
TRBV6-5	few	TRBD1	TRBJ1-1	TGTGCCAGCGGACGGGACAGGGGCTCTGAAGCTTTCTTT	CASGRDRGSEAFF
TRBV5-1	-	TRBD2	TRBJ2-1	TGCGCCAGCAGCTTCTTCTCCAGCGGGAGTGACAATGAGCAGTTCTTC	CASSFFSSGSDNEQFF
TRBV7-2	-	-	TRBJ2-1	TGTGCCAGCAGCTTGGGCGGGGTCTACAATGAGCAGTTCTTC	CASSLGGVYNEQFF
TRBV4-1	once	TRBD2	TRBJ2-3	TGCGCCAGCAGCCAAGATTTTGGACTAGCGGGGGGACCAGATACGCAGTATTTT	CASSQDFGLAGGPDTQYF
TRBV6-5	once	TRBD1	TRBJ2-1	TGTGCCAGCAGGGGACAGGGGGCGGGTCACAATGAGCAGTTCTTC	CASRGQGAGHNEQFF
TRBV7-9	-	TRBD1	TRBJ2-5	TGTTCCAGCAGTCCACAGGGGAGAGAGACCCAGTACTTC	CSSSPQGRETQYF
TRBV27	-	-	TRBJ2-7	TGTGCCAGCAGGGGTCTAGCGTCTTACGAGCAGTACTTC	CASRGLASYEQYF
TRBV9	few	TRBD2	TRBJ2-3	TGTGCCAGCAGCTTTGGGACTAGCGGGGGGACTAGCACAGATACGCAGTATTTT	CASSFGTSGGTSTDTQYF
TRBV9	-	-	TRBJ2-5	TGTGCCAGCAGCGTAGGTCAGGGATGGGAGACCCAGTACTTC	CASSVGQGWETQYF
TRBV19	-	-	TRBJ2-1	TGTGCCAGTAGCCGCTACCAGGGATCGCCCGTCAATGAGCAGTTCTTC	CASSRYQGSPVNEQFF
TRBV5-4	-	-	TRBJ2-7	TGTGCCAGCAGCTGGGCGGACAGAGCCTACGAGCAGTACTTC	CASSWADRAYEQYF
TRBV30	-	-	TRBJ2-7	TGTGCCTGGGGCGGCTTATCCTACGAGCAGTACTTC	CAWGGLSYEQYF
TRBV5-1	-	-	TRBJ2-1	TGCGCCAGCAGCTTGGGCAACACGGGAAGTTGGGAGCAGTTCTTC	CASSLGNTGSWEQFF
TRBV5-6	-	TRBD1	TRBJ2-7	TGTGCCAGCAGCTTGGCCGACTTCCGGGACAGCTCCTACGAGCAGTACTTC	CASSLADFRDSSYEQYF
TRBV11-2	-	TRBD1	TRBJ1-1	TGTGCCAGCAGCTTAGATCGCACAGGGGGCACTGAAGCTTTCTTT	CASSLDRTGGTEAFF
TRBV11-1	-	TRBD2	TRBJ2-1	TGTGCCAGCAGCTTACAACCTAGCGGGGGGTCCAGCTCCTACAATGAGCAGTTCTTC	CASSLQPSGGSSSYNEQFF
TRBV25-1	-	TRBD1	TRBJ1-4	TGTGCCAGCATTCGGACAGGACCTAATGAAAAACTGTTTTTT	CASIRTGPNEKLFF
TRBV18	-	-	TRBJ1-3	TGTGCCAGCTCACCAATGGGCGCCGTCTCTGGAAACACCATATATTTT	CASSPMGAVSGNTIYF
TRBV5-6	-	TRBD1	TRBJ1-2	TGTGCCAGCATGGACAGGGTGTTTGGCTACACCTTC	CASMDRVFGYTF
TRBV2	-	TRBD1	TRBJ1-2	TGTGCCAGCAGTGCCGACAGGGTGGGTGGCTACACCTTC	CASSADRVGGYTF
TRBV2	-	-	TRBJ2-1	TGTGCCAGCCGGGGTTACAATGGGCAGTTCTTC	CASRGYNGQFF
TRBV7-9	-	TRBD1	TRBJ2-1	TGTTCCAGCAGCTTAGCCCCGGGACAGGGTGCGACTGAGCAGTTCTTC	CSSSLAPGQGATEQFF
TRBV5-1	-	TRBD2	TRBJ2-2	TGCGCCAGCAGCTTGGAGTCGGGGGGGCTCTGGAGGGAGCTGTTTTTT	CASSLESGGLWRELFF